This T cell receptor (beta chain) appears in the sequencing data of a study of cytomegalovirus exposure and HLA in healthy donors. Findings and limits, study-wide: It was taken for granted in presence/absence analyses that sequencing depth across donors was roughly uniform. A later look showed TCR association rates differing by HLA locus, highest for DRB1 and lowest for HLA-C.

CDR1 is MGHRA, CDR2 YSYEKL, per germline. V shed 1 base, J shed 16 bases, and the junction held 12 bases outside the gene matches. The CDR3 loop spans 16 amino acids. This clone showed up just a few times. What it binds is unknown. The PCR used 60 Vbeta and 13 Jbeta primers. This table comes from immunoSEQ multiplex PCR, and its TCRdb copy is limited to in-frame clones, with some not included. Among 150,000 to 200,000 clones listed, 9.5% to 15% were seen once. The sample consisted of PBMCs. This clonotype was sampled from a man aged 50 to 59 in good health and CMV-seropositive. The chain is built from TRBV4-1 and TRBJ2-1, with 14 bases that match TRBD2. The CDR3 loop reads CASSQGGTSGGPLYFF. The CDR3 nucleotides are TGCGCCAGCAGCCAAGGGGGGACTAGCGGGGGCCCTCTTTATTTCTTC.